The rows below give T cell receptor beta chains drawn from one sample of a study of CD8+CD57+ T cells in acquired aplastic anemia. TCRdb re-derived calls from the reads in MiXCR, one entry per CDR3 protein. The repertoire holds around 230,000 distinct CDR3 sequences, with around 60% as singletons. Sequencing was done on a sample of sorted CD4+, CD8+, or CD8+CD57+ T cells (not recorded which) from PBMCs. The receptors were sampled from a human donor in good health. CDR3s include the opening cysteine and the closing phenylalanine or tryptophan. A D gene is named only where the DNA matches it firmly. Clone size is stated in some rows and not others, as once, few, many or a class when expanded.

>TRBJ2-7|many|TRBV4-2|TRBD2
TGTGCCAGCAGCCAAGAGTTCACTAGCGGGAGTTATGAGCAGTACTTC
CASSQEFTSGSYEQYF
>TRBJ2-7|many|TRBV4-1|TRBD2
TGCGCCAGCAGCCAAACTAGCGGGAGGTACTACGAGCAGTACTTC
CASSQTSGRYYEQYF
>TRBJ2-7|many|TRBV28|TRBD2
TGTGCCAGCAGCGATAGCGGGACCTACGAGCAGTACTTC
CASSDSGTYEQYF
>TRBJ2-1|.|TRBV25-1|.
TGTGCCAGCAGTCCTAGGGACTTCCTCTACAATGAGCAGTTCTTC
CASSPRDFLYNEQFF
>TRBJ2-1|.|TRBV6-4|.
TGTGCCAGCAGTGACTCAGAAGGCAGATACAATGAGCAGTTCTTC
CASSDSEGRYNEQFF
>TRBJ1-4|.|TRBV7-2|.
TGTGCCAGCAGTCAACAGGGATGGGAGGAAAAACTGTTTTTT
CASSQQGWEEKLFF
>TRBJ2-5|.|TRBV7-9|TRBD2
TGTGCCAGCAGCTTGTTCGGGACTAGCGGGGGGGTGGAGACCCAGTACTTC
CASSLFGTSGGVETQYF
>TRBJ1-3|many|TRBV5-6|.
TGTGCCAGCAGCTTGGTGGGGACTGGAAACACCATATATTTT
CASSLVGTGNTIYF
>TRBJ2-7|many|TRBV4-2|.
TGTGCCAGCAGCCTCCCGGGGGAGCAGTACTTC
CASSLPGEQYF
>TRBJ2-6|.|TRBV20-1|.
TGCAGTGCTAGACAGGCGGGACGACTCTCTGGGGCCAACGTCCTGACTTTC
CSARQAGRLSGANVLTF
>TRBJ2-7|.|TRBV20-1|TRBD1
TGCAGTGAAGCGACAGGGGAGTACTACGAGCAGTACTTC
CSEATGEYYEQYF
>TRBJ2-1|.|TRBV19|.
TGTGCCAGTGCCGTCGGGAGCTCCTACAACGAGCAGTTCTTC
CASAVGSSYNEQFF
>TRBJ2-7|once|TRBV7-9|.
TGTGCCAGCAGCTGGGACAATCCCTACGAGCAGTACTTT
CASSWDNPYEQYF
>TRBJ2-5|once|TRBV20-1|.
TGCAGTGCTAGAGATTTTACGGGGGCTAAAGAGACCCAGTACTTC
CSARDFTGAKETQYF
>TRBJ1-2|.|TRBV7-9|.
TGTGCCAGTCACCCGGGGGGGGCAGCTGGCTACACCTTC
CASHPGGAAGYTF
>TRBJ1-1|many|TRBV5-5|.
TGTGCCAGCCTCGCGGTTGGGGAGACCTATGAAGCTTTCTTT
CASLAVGETYEAFF
>TRBJ2-5|.|TRBV2|TRBD2
TGTGCCAGCAGGGGACTAGCGTGGGAGACCCAGTACTTC
CASRGLAWETQYF
>TRBJ1-5|.|TRBV19|.
TGTGCCAGTAGTAGGAAGGGGGGCAATCAGCCCCAGCATTTT
CASSRKGGNQPQHF
>TRBJ2-7|.|TRBV7-9|.
TGTGCCAGCAGCCTCAGGGGCTACGAGCAGTACTTC
CASSLRGYEQYF
>TRBJ2-7|.|TRBV29-1|.
TGCAGCGTTGAAGCTAGCGGACAGGTTGTCTACGAGCAGTACTTC
CSVEASGQVVYEQYF
>TRBJ2-7|few|TRBV7-8|.
TGTGCCAGCAGCCCCCCGTTCCTCCTCGAGCAGTACTTC
CASSPPFLLEQYF
>TRBJ1-2|.|TRBV7-8|.
TGTGCCAGCAGCTTGGATGCGGGGGGCTATGGCTACACCTTC
CASSLDAGGYGYTF
>TRBJ2-5|.|TRBV5-4|.
TGTGCCAGCAGCTTAGGAAGTGTGGGACACCGGGAGACCCAGTACTTC
CASSLGSVGHRETQYF
>TRBJ2-1|many|TRBV13|TRBD2
TGTGCCAGCAGCCACGGGACTAGCAAGTTCTTC
CASSHGTSKFF
>TRBJ2-1|.|TRBV25-1|TRBD2
TGTGCCAGCAGTGCGCTCTTAACGGGACTAGCGGGAGGTAAGGTGCAGTTCTTC
CASSALLTGLAGGKVQFF
>TRBJ1-5|once|TRBV7-8|.
TGTGCCAGCAGCTTCGGGACGGTAGGGCAGGTTCAGCCCCAGCATTTT
CASSFGTVGQVQPQHF
>TRBJ2-7|.|TRBV7-9|.
TGTGCCAGCAGCCAAGGCGGGACAGTCGGACGCGAGCAGTACTTC
CASSQGGTVGREQYF
>TRBJ2-1|.|TRBV20-1|TRBD2
TGCAGTGCGATTAGCGGGGGGGCTAACAATGAGCAGTTCTTC
CSAISGGANNEQFF
>TRBJ2-2|many|TRBV9|TRBD2
TGTGCCAGCAGCGTAGAAGGGTCTAGCGGGGGAACGAACACCGGGGAGCTGTTTTTT
CASSVEGSSGGTNTGELFF
>TRBJ2-5|.|TRBV29-1|TRBD1
TGCAGCGTTCCCGGACAGGGTATGATGGGGACCCAGTACTTC
CSVPGQGMMGTQYF
>TRBJ1-5|.|TRBV10-3|.
TGTGCCATCAGTGTCGGTCATCTCCAGCCCCAGCATTTT
CAISVGHLQPQHF
>TRBJ2-5|many|TRBV6-5|TRBD1
TGTGCCAGCAGTTGGGGACAGAGTCAAGAGACCCAGTACTTC
CASSWGQSQETQYF
>TRBJ2-1|many|TRBV4-1|.
TGCGCCAGCAGCCACCTCGGGAATGAGCAGTTCTTC
CASSHLGNEQFF
>TRBJ2-7|.|TRBV20-1|TRBD2
TGCAGTGCTAAGGGACTAGCGGGTTCCTACGAGCAGTACTTC
CSAKGLAGSYEQYF
>TRBJ1-1|many|TRBV6-2/TRBV6-3|.
TGTGCCAGCAGTCCCGCGGAGCTCGCCACTGAAGCTTTCTTT
CASSPAELATEAFF
>TRBJ1-4|once|TRBV7-9|.
TGTGCCAGCAGCTTAGTTACGGGGGGGGCCAATGAAAAACTGTTTTTT
CASSLVTGGANEKLFF
>TRBJ1-1|many|TRBV19|.
TGTGCCAGTAGTACAAACATGAACACTGAAGCTTTCTTT
CASSTNMNTEAFF
>TRBJ2-3|.|TRBV20-1|TRBD2
TGCAGTATTTCGCAAGCGGGGCCCCGCACAGATACGCAGTATTTT
CSISQAGPRTDTQYF
>TRBJ2-7|once|TRBV7-9|TRBD2
TGTGCCAGCAGCTTGGCACTAGCGGAGAGCTCCTACGAGCAGTACTTC
CASSLALAESSYEQYF
>TRBJ2-1|.|TRBV10-3|.
TGTGCCGTTAGGGATTGGGATGAGCAGTTCTTC
CAVRDWDEQFF
>TRBJ2-7|.|TRBV5-6|.
TGTGCCAGCAGCTCGAGCTCCTACGAGCAGTACTTC
CASSSSSYEQYF
>TRBJ2-7|.|TRBV4-1|TRBD2
TGCGCCAGCAGCCAAGGGACTAGCGGGATTGGATACGAGCAGTACTTC
CASSQGTSGIGYEQYF
>TRBJ2-7|.|TRBV20-1|TRBD1
TGCAGTGCTAGACACACGGGACAGCCAAACTACGAGCAGTACTTC
CSARHTGQPNYEQYF
>TRBJ2-1|.|TRBV29-1|TRBD2
TGCAGCGTTGAAGATGGTGCGGCCGGGACTAGCCGATACAATGAGCAGTTCTTC
CSVEDGAAGTSRYNEQFF
>TRBJ2-5|few|TRBV7-3|.
TGTGCCAGCAGCTCGCTAAACCAAGAGACCCAGTACTTC
CASSSLNQETQYF
>TRBJ2-7|.|TRBV7-7|TRBD2
TGTGCTAGCAGCTTAGCGGGAGGGAAGGAGCAGTACTTC
CASSLAGGKEQYF
>TRBJ1-2|.|TRBV10-3|.
TGTGCCAGCAGCCTCGGCAGTAGGGGCTATGGCTACACCTTC
CASSLGSRGYGYTF
>TRBJ1-5|.|TRBV2|.
TGTGCCAGCACCCTTTCAGAGGCCCGACGGCCCCAGCATTTT
CASTLSEARRPQHF
>TRBJ2-2|.|TRBV20-1|TRBD1
TGCAGTGCTAGATCGGGGGACAGGGTGGTTTCTGGGGAGCTGTTTTTT
CSARSGDRVVSGELFF
>TRBJ2-1|.|TRBV6-5|TRBD2
TGTGCCAGCAGACCGGGACTAGCGGCTTCCTCCTCCGGCGGGCAGTTCTTC
CASRPGLAASSSGGQFF
>TRBJ2-7|.|TRBV20-1|TRBD2
TGCAGTGCTAGGGACTTCGAGGGAGGGCCAGGCGAGCAGTACTTC
CSARDFEGGPGEQYF
>TRBJ2-7|many|TRBV6-1|.
TGTGCCAGCAGTCAGTCGGACAGCGGGCTCTCCGAGCAGTACTTC
CASSQSDSGLSEQYF
>TRBJ2-5|.|TRBV7-7|TRBD2
TGTGCCAGCAGCTTAGGAGCGGGGGGGCAGCAGACCCAGTACTTC
CASSLGAGGQQTQYF